A single sample gave rise to the 9 T cell receptor beta chains below, sequenced in a study of blood T cell repertoires in COVID-19. Sequenced by immunoSEQ multiplex PCR; TCRdb stores in-frame clones only, minus some. The data show around 200,000 clones, about nine tenths seen once. Sequenced sample: peripheral blood. The receptors shown here come from a young man with acute or convalescent COVID-19.

V is TRBV12-3 or TRBV12-4 and J is TRBJ1-4; a weak D match, TRBD1 (5 bases). V was cut by 6 bases and J by 7 bases, with 12 bases left in between. This CDR3 is 13 amino acids long. The CDR3 loop is CASSRDSSEKLFF. In DNA form, the CDR3 reads TGTGCCAGCAGCCGGGACTCTAGTGAAAAACTGTTTTTT.

This rearrangement joins TRBV10-2 to TRBJ2-5; 9 bases agree with TRBD2. Germline CDR1 and CDR2: WSHSY and SAAADI. J gave up 4 bases and V 4 bases, and 16 bases lay outside the gene matches. This CDR3 is built from 18 residues. CDR3 coding DNA: TGCGCCAGCAGTGGTGACCAGATAGTAGCGGGGGTGATAGAGACCCAGTACTTC. It is translated as CASSGDQIVAGVIETQYF.

This rearrangement joins TRBV3-1 (or the pseudogene TRBV3-2) to TRBJ2-3, with TRBD2 matching over 8 bases. The length of the CDR3 is 16 residues. V shed 1 base and J 0 bases; nucleotides not matched to a gene: 3. Germline CDR1 reads LGHDT; CDR2 reads YNNKEL (reference sequence). CDR3 in amino acids: CASSQGAGASTDTQYF. DNA of the CDR3: TGTGCCAGCAGCCAAGGAGCGGGGGCTAGCACAGATACGCAGTATTTT.

The chain couples TRBV3-1 (or the pseudogene TRBV3-2) to TRBJ1-4; 7 bases are a match to TRBD1. V trimming: 4 bases; J trimming: 7 bases; junction bases outside the gene matches: 6. Per germline, CDR1 LGHDT and CDR2 YNNKEL (reference sequence). The CDR3 extends over 14 amino acids. The CDR3 is CASSLRQGGEKLFF. The DNA of the CDR3 is TGTGCCAGCAGCCTCCGACAGGGAGGTGAAAAACTGTTTTTT.

DNA of the CDR3: TGTGCCAGCAGTGACTCGGGGACTCCCTCCGATACGCAGTATTTT. This gives the protein CASSDSGTPSDTQYF. The chain links TRBV6-4 to TRBJ2-3; the D gene is possibly TRBD2 (6 bases). From germline, CDR1 is MRHNA and CDR2 SNTAGT. V gave up 0 bases and J gave up 6 bases, with 13 bases separating them. This CDR3 contains 15 residues.

This chain links TRBV19 with TRBJ1-2; 7 bases line up with TRBD1. Germline CDR1 reads LNHDA; CDR2 reads SQIVND (reference sequence). With 6 bases clipped from V and 2 bases from J, the junction kept 6 bases outside the gene matches. The CDR3 runs 14 residues. The CDR3 DNA is TGTGCCAGTAGGAGGGGGCAGTCGAACTATGGCTACACCTTC. Encoded protein: CASRRGQSNYGYTF.

The chain couples TRBV2 to TRBJ2-7; no clear D gene. V gave up 6 bases and J gave up 3 bases, with 9 bases separating them. Germline V gene lookup returns CDR1 SNHLY and CDR2 FYNNEI. This CDR3 has 12 residues. The CDR3 loop reads CASRQVHYEQYF. The CDR3 nucleotides are TGTGCCAGCAGGCAGGTTCACTACGAGCAGTACTTC.

The V and J genes are TRBV19 and TRBJ2-7, with TRBD2 identical over 8 bases. Germline V gives CDR1 LNHDA, CDR2 SQIVND (reference sequence). V gave up 4 bases and J gave up 3 bases; unmatched junction bases: 8. There are 15 residues in the CDR3. CDR3 nucleotide sequence: TGTGCCAGTAGTAGTTCGGGACTAGGGAGCTACGAGCAGTACTTC. This codes for CASSSSGLGSYEQYF.

The V and J genes are TRBV2 and TRBJ2-5, with 16 bases matching TRBD2. Looked up from germline, CDR1 is SNHLY and CDR2 is FYNNEI. V dropped 6 bases and J dropped 7; count of bases not matched to a gene: 5. This CDR3 has 15 residues. The chain's CDR3 is CASSPGTSGGGTQYF. The CDR3 bases are TGTGCCAGCAGCCCCGGGACTAGCGGGGGGGGGACCCAGTACTTC.